The next 6 T cell receptor beta chains were all read from a single sample in a study of early T cells in non-severe SARS-CoV-2 infection. TCRdb reprocessed the 5' RACE reads with MiXCR, giving one entry per CDR3 protein. The sample includes 90,000 to 120,000 distinct CDR3 sequences, 11% seen only once; the top ten take 7.6%. The sample comprised whole blood. The receptors stem from an adult who was a healthcare worker with PCR-confirmed SARS-CoV-2 infection or an uninfected control (not recorded which).

The chain has TRBV3-1 and TRBJ2-1, with 14 nucleotides matching TRBD2. With V trimmed by 4 bases and J by 9 bases, 5 bases remained unmatched. The CDR3 has 15 amino acids. Germline CDR1 is LGHDT and CDR2 is YNNKEL (reference sequence). The CDR3 nucleotides read TGTGCCAGCAGCCTAGGGACTAGCGGGAGAACTGAGCAGTTCTTC. Amino acids: CASSLGTSGRTEQFF.

The chain joins TRBV5-1 to TRBJ2-2, with a tentative D call TRBD2 (6 bases). CDR1 and CDR2 (germline): SGHRS, YFSETQ. This CDR3 region has 14 residues. Trimming removed 3 bases at V and 4 bases at J, with 10 bases between. The CDR3 bases are TGCGCCAGCAGCTCAACTAGCACCACCGGGGAGCTGTTTTTT. As protein: CASSSTSTTGELFF.

This clonotype showed up many times. V gene TRBV5-1 combines with J gene TRBJ2-3, with D uncertain. Trimming removed 7 bases from V and 2 bases from J, with 14 bases in between. Per germline, CDR1 SGHRS and CDR2 YFSETQ. The CDR3 is 14 residues long. This chain's CDR3 is CASHLLFDTDTQYF. CDR3 DNA sequence: TGCGCCAGCCATCTTCTTTTTGACACAGATACGCAGTATTTT.

This clonotype has a count of ten or more. The chain employs TRBV4-3 and TRBJ1-1; D possibly corresponds to TRBD1 (6 bases). CDR1 LGHNA and CDR2 YSLEER come from the germline V gene. Trimming took 0 bases from V and 10 from J, leaving 12 bases between them. The CDR3 loop spans 13 amino acids. CDR3 amino acids: CASSQEGAMGAFF. CDR3 DNA sequence: TGCGCCAGCAGCCAAGAGGGGGCGATGGGAGCTTTCTTT.

In this sample, this clonotype turned up a few times. J is TRBJ1-4 and V is TRBV12-3 or TRBV12-4; D is possibly TRBD1 (5 bases). CDR3 length equals 17 residues. V dropped 2 bases and J dropped 2 bases, with 15 bases sitting between them. The CDR3 is CASSLNWGRSTNEKLFF. For the CDR3, the DNA is TGTGCCAGCAGTTTAAACTGGGGGAGGTCTACTAATGAAAAACTGTTTTTT.

This clonotype was observed many times. This rearrangement joins TRBV20-1 to TRBJ1-4; D is unclear. The CDR3 is 14 residues long. V lost 2 bases and J 9 bases, leaving 16 bases between the germline ends. Germline V gene lookup returns CDR1 DFQATT and CDR2 SNEGSKA (reference sequence). The CDR3 protein is CSARLGQVGKKLFF. The CDR3 nucleotides are TGCAGTGCTAGACTTGGGCAGGTGGGAAAAAAACTGTTTTTT.